The entry that follows covers one TCR beta chain sequence. The authors ran a second PCR of roughly 6 to 11 cycles using a sample-barcoded 5' primer and a J-beta primer mix. TCRdb re-called the 5' RACE reads with MiXCR, one entry per CDR3 protein. The sample carries about 1,000,000 distinct CDR3 sequences, less than 50% recorded once. These data originate in a study of blood T cells in healthy people across ages. Between the trimmed V and J ends, which lost 8 bases and 4 bases, there was a span of 14 bases. Germline lookup yields CDR1 MNHEY and CDR2 SVGEGT. This CDR3 region has 13 residues. The source of this sequence is an older woman in good health. Material for sequencing was blood. The gene calls are TRBV6-2 or TRBV6-3 and TRBJ2-5, with a tentative D call TRBD2 (6 bases). The CDR3 spells CASGSLARETQYF. The CDR3 coding sequence is TGTGCCAGCGGATCCCTAGCGAGAGAGACCCAGTACTTC.